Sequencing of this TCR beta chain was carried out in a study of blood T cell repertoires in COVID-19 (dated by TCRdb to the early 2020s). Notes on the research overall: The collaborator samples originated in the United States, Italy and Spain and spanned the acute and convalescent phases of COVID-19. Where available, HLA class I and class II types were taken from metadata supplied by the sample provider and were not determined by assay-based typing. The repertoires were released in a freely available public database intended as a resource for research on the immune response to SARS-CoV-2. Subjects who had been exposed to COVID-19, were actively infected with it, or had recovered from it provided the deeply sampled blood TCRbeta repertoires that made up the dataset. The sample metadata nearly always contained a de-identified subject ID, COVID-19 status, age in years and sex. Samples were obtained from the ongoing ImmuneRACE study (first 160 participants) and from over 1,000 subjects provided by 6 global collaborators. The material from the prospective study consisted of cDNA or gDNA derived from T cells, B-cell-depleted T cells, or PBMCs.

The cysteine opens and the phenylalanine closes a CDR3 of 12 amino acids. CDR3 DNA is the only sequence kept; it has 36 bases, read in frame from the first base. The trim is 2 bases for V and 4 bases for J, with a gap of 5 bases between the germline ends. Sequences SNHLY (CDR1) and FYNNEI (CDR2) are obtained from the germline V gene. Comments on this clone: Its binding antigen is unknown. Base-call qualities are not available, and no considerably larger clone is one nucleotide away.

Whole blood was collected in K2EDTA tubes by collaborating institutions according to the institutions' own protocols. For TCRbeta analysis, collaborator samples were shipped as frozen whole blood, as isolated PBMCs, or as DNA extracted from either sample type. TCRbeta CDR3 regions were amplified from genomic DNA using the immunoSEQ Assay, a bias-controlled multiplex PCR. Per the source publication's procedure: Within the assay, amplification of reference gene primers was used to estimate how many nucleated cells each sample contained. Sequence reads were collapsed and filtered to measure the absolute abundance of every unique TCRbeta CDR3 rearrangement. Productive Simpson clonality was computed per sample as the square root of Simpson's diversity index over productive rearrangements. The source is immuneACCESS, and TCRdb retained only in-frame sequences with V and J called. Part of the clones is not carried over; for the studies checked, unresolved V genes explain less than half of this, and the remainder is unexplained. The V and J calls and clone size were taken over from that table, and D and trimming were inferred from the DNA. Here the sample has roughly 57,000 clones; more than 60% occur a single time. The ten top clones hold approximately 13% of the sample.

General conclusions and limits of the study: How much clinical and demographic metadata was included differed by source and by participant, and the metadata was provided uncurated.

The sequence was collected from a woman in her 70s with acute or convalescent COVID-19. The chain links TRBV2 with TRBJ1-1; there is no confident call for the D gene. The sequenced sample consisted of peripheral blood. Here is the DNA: TGTGCCAGCAGTGAACTCCTCACTGAAGCTTTCTTT. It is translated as CASSELLTEAFF.